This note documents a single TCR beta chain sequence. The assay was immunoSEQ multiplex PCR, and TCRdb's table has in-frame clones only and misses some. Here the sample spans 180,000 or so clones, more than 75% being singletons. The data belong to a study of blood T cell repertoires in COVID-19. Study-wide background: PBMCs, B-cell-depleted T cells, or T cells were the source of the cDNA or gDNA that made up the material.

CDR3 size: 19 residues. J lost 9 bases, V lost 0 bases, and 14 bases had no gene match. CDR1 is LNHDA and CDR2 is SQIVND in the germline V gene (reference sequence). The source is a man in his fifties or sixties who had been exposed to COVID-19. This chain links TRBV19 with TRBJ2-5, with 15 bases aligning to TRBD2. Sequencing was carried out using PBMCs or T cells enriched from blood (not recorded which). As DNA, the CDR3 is TGTGCCAGTAGTATAGAGGCCCCTGGACTAGCGGGAGGGAAGTTGTCCCAGTACTTC. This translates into CASSIEAPGLAGGKLSQYF.